Listed below are T cell receptor beta chains from one sample, sequenced in a study of blood T cells in healthy people across ages. TCRdb re-derived calls from the 5' RACE reads in MiXCR, one entry per CDR3 protein. The sample has 1.5 million to 2 million distinct CDR3 sequences, about 39% seen once. The sequenced sample was blood. These TCRs come from a human donor in good health. Each CDR3 is given with its conserved first and last residue. Each record gives: V gene, D gene, clone size, J gene, CDR3 DNA, CDR3 protein. D genes are given only for firm matches. Not every row has a clone size; where given, it reads once, few, many or a size class.

v_gene: TRBV25-1; d_gene: -; abundance: -; j_gene: TRBJ1-5; CDR3nt: TGTGCCAGCAGTGCCCTGGGGGGGGATTATCAGCCCCAGCATTTT; CDR3aa: CASSALGGDYQPQHF
v_gene: TRBV5-5; d_gene: -; abundance: many; j_gene: TRBJ1-2; CDR3nt: TGTGCCAGCAGCTTGGCCACACGGGAAAACTATGGCTACACCTTC; CDR3aa: CASSLATRENYGYTF
v_gene: TRBV28; d_gene: TRBD1; abundance: -; j_gene: TRBJ2-3; CDR3nt: TGTGCCAGCAGTGAGGACAGGGCTGAGGATACGCAGTATTTT; CDR3aa: CASSEDRAEDTQYF
v_gene: TRBV10-3; d_gene: TRBD2; abundance: -; j_gene: TRBJ2-7; CDR3nt: TGTGCCATCAGGGAGGGACTATCCTCTTACTACGAGCAGTACTTC; CDR3aa: CAIREGLSSYYEQYF
v_gene: TRBV7-2; d_gene: -; abundance: few; j_gene: TRBJ2-6; CDR3nt: TGTGCCAGCAGCCTGGGTCATGTCCTGACTTTC; CDR3aa: CASSLGHVLTF
v_gene: TRBV20-1; d_gene: -; abundance: few; j_gene: TRBJ2-7; CDR3nt: TGCAGTGCTACCCTGGGGGCGGGGACCCCGAACCCCTACGAGCAGTACTTC; CDR3aa: CSATLGAGTPNPYEQYF
v_gene: TRBV12-3/TRBV12-4; d_gene: TRBD1; abundance: -; j_gene: TRBJ2-7; CDR3nt: TGTGCCGGCAGCTTAAGGACAGGGACGTACAATGAGCAGTACTTC; CDR3aa: CAGSLRTGTYNEQYF
v_gene: TRBV4-2; d_gene: TRBD2; abundance: -; j_gene: TRBJ2-1; CDR3nt: TGTGTCAGCAGGCGCTCTAGCGGGGGGGCCTACAATGAGCAGTTCTTC; CDR3aa: CVSRRSSGGAYNEQFF
v_gene: TRBV12-3/TRBV12-4; d_gene: -; abundance: few; j_gene: TRBJ1-6; CDR3nt: TGTGCCAGCAGTTTAGAGGGCAGCTCCTATAATTCACCCCTCCACTTT; CDR3aa: CASSLEGSSYNSPLHF
v_gene: TRBV20-1; d_gene: TRBD1; abundance: -; j_gene: TRBJ2-1; CDR3nt: TGCAGTGCTAGAGTTAGGGGGCGAGGCAATGAGCAGTTCTTC; CDR3aa: CSARVRGRGNEQFF
v_gene: TRBV6-2/TRBV6-3; d_gene: -; abundance: once; j_gene: TRBJ1-5; CDR3nt: TGTGCCATCGCAGGGTCAAGACAGCCCCAGCATTTT; CDR3aa: CAIAGSRQPQHF
v_gene: TRBV20-1; d_gene: -; abundance: -; j_gene: TRBJ1-1; CDR3nt: TGCAGTACCGAGGGGTGGAACACTGAAGCTTTCTTT; CDR3aa: CSTEGWNTEAFF
v_gene: TRBV4-3; d_gene: -; abundance: -; j_gene: TRBJ2-1; CDR3nt: TGCGCCAGCAGCGATATCGCAGGGGAAGTTAATGAGCAGTTCTTC; CDR3aa: CASSDIAGEVNEQFF
v_gene: TRBV6-6; d_gene: TRBD1; abundance: -; j_gene: TRBJ2-7; CDR3nt: TGTGCCAGCACCCCGACAGGGGTGGCCTACGAGCAGTACTTC; CDR3aa: CASTPTGVAYEQYF
v_gene: TRBV3-1; d_gene: -; abundance: few; j_gene: TRBJ1-6; CDR3nt: TGTGCCAGCAGCCAAGGGGGGGCCGTCCTGGGTTCACCCCTCCACTTT; CDR3aa: CASSQGGAVLGSPLHF
v_gene: TRBV12-5; d_gene: -; abundance: -; j_gene: TRBJ1-2; CDR3nt: TGTGCTAGTGGTTTGGCCTCGGGGGGCGCGGGCTATGGCTACACCTTC; CDR3aa: CASGLASGGAGYGYTF
v_gene: TRBV5-1; d_gene: -; abundance: few; j_gene: TRBJ2-3; CDR3nt: TGCGCCAGCAGCATCAACGTAGAGGCAGATACGCAGTATTTT; CDR3aa: CASSINVEADTQYF
v_gene: TRBV2; d_gene: -; abundance: few; j_gene: TRBJ2-5; CDR3nt: TGTGCCAGCAGTGTTATGGGGGTTTTCGGAGAGACCCAGTACTTC; CDR3aa: CASSVMGVFGETQYF
v_gene: TRBV12-3/TRBV12-4; d_gene: -; abundance: many; j_gene: TRBJ2-5; CDR3nt: TGTGCCAGCAGCTTTTTACAAGAGACCCAGTACTTC; CDR3aa: CASSFLQETQYF
v_gene: TRBV28; d_gene: TRBD1; abundance: -; j_gene: TRBJ2-7; CDR3nt: TGTGCCAGCAATGGGGACAGGGCAGACGAGCAGTACTTC; CDR3aa: CASNGDRADEQYF
v_gene: TRBV9; d_gene: TRBD1; abundance: -; j_gene: TRBJ1-2; CDR3nt: TGTGCCAGCAGCGTAGCTACAGGGGCCTTTAACTATGGCTACACCTTC; CDR3aa: CASSVATGAFNYGYTF
v_gene: TRBV10-3; d_gene: TRBD1; abundance: few; j_gene: TRBJ2-7; CDR3nt: TGTGCCATCAGTGCCGGGACAGGAATTGGTTACGAGCAGTACTTC; CDR3aa: CAISAGTGIGYEQYF
v_gene: TRBV10-3; d_gene: -; abundance: -; j_gene: TRBJ1-2; CDR3nt: TGTGCCACCACGACCCTTGGCTATGGCTACACCTTC; CDR3aa: CATTTLGYGYTF
v_gene: TRBV19; d_gene: -; abundance: few; j_gene: TRBJ2-5; CDR3nt: TGTGCCAGTAGTATACGGACAATTCAAGAGACCCAGTACTTC; CDR3aa: CASSIRTIQETQYF
v_gene: TRBV4-1; d_gene: -; abundance: few; j_gene: TRBJ1-5; CDR3nt: TGCGCCAGCAGCCCGTATCCCGGGATCCTGACCCCAAAAGTGAGTCAGCCCCAGCATTTT; CDR3aa: CASSPYPGILTPKVSQPQHF
v_gene: TRBV5-1; d_gene: -; abundance: many; j_gene: TRBJ2-4; CDR3nt: TGCGCCAGCAGCTTGGGCTCTATTCAAAACATTCAGTACTTC; CDR3aa: CASSLGSIQNIQYF
v_gene: TRBV4-1; d_gene: TRBD1; abundance: -; j_gene: TRBJ1-1; CDR3nt: TGCGCCAGCAGCCAAGATTGGAGACAGGGGCCGACTGGGGCCAACGCTGAAGCTTTCTTT; CDR3aa: CASSQDWRQGPTGANAEAFF
v_gene: TRBV7-6; d_gene: -; abundance: -; j_gene: TRBJ2-3; CDR3nt: TGTGCCAGCAGCTTAGCCAGCGAGGAGCCCACAGATACGCAGTATTTT; CDR3aa: CASSLASEEPTDTQYF
v_gene: TRBV29-1; d_gene: TRBD1; abundance: few; j_gene: TRBJ1-1; CDR3nt: TGCAGCGTCGGTCGGACAGGGAACACTGAAGCTTTCTTT; CDR3aa: CSVGRTGNTEAFF
v_gene: TRBV28; d_gene: -; abundance: -; j_gene: TRBJ1-1; CDR3nt: TGTGCCAGCAGTTTCCCCCCGGCAGGGCTCCTGAACACTGAAGCTTTCTTT; CDR3aa: CASSFPPAGLLNTEAFF
v_gene: TRBV4-1; d_gene: -; abundance: -; j_gene: TRBJ1-2; CDR3nt: TGCGCCAGCAGCGGGAGACAGAGCTATGGCTACACCTTC; CDR3aa: CASSGRQSYGYTF
v_gene: TRBV29-1; d_gene: -; abundance: few; j_gene: TRBJ1-2; CDR3nt: TGCAGCGTTGACGGAGGCGGAACACAGACTAACTATGGCTACACCTTC; CDR3aa: CSVDGGGTQTNYGYTF
v_gene: TRBV28; d_gene: -; abundance: -; j_gene: TRBJ1-1; CDR3nt: TGTGCCAGCAGTCCCCCGGTCGAGGGTGCGACTGAAGCTTTCTTT; CDR3aa: CASSPPVEGATEAFF
v_gene: TRBV5-1; d_gene: -; abundance: few; j_gene: TRBJ1-2; CDR3nt: TGCGCCAGCAGCTTCGGATTAGCCGGTGCGGGCTATGGCTACACCTTC; CDR3aa: CASSFGLAGAGYGYTF
v_gene: TRBV4-1; d_gene: TRBD1; abundance: few; j_gene: TRBJ2-3; CDR3nt: TGCGCCAGCAGCTACCACCCCGGGACAGGGTCTCCAGATACGCAGTATTTT; CDR3aa: CASSYHPGTGSPDTQYF
v_gene: TRBV9; d_gene: -; abundance: -; j_gene: TRBJ2-3; CDR3nt: TGTGCCAGCAGCATAACTACAGACGGAGATACGCAGTATTTT; CDR3aa: CASSITTDGDTQYF
v_gene: TRBV20-1; d_gene: -; abundance: few; j_gene: TRBJ2-7; CDR3nt: TGCAGTGCTGCTTGGGCCGGAAACTCCTACGAGCAGTACTTC; CDR3aa: CSAAWAGNSYEQYF
v_gene: TRBV30; d_gene: -; abundance: -; j_gene: TRBJ1-1; CDR3nt: TGTGCCTGGAATTGGGACACTGACACTGAAGCTTTCTTT; CDR3aa: CAWNWDTDTEAFF
v_gene: TRBV20-1; d_gene: -; abundance: -; j_gene: TRBJ1-3; CDR3nt: TGCAGTGCTAGGAAGGGACCGTCAGGAGACACCATATATTTT; CDR3aa: CSARKGPSGDTIYF
v_gene: TRBV7-9; d_gene: -; abundance: -; j_gene: TRBJ2-1; CDR3nt: TGTGCCAGCAGCTTAGCTAACCCTAGCTTGGGGACCCAGTTCTTC; CDR3aa: CASSLANPSLGTQFF
v_gene: TRBV6-2/TRBV6-3; d_gene: TRBD2; abundance: many; j_gene: TRBJ2-3; CDR3nt: TGTGCCAGCAGTTTGGGACTAGTTGCAGATACGCAGTATTTT; CDR3aa: CASSLGLVADTQYF
v_gene: TRBV11-2; d_gene: -; abundance: -; j_gene: TRBJ2-5; CDR3nt: TGTGCCAGCAGCTTAGGCAGGGCAATCCAAGAGACCCAGTACTTC; CDR3aa: CASSLGRAIQETQYF
v_gene: TRBV6-5; d_gene: -; abundance: few; j_gene: TRBJ2-3; CDR3nt: TGTGCCAGCAGACTTCTTCAGGGGGATACGCAGTATTTT; CDR3aa: CASRLLQGDTQYF
v_gene: TRBV6-2/TRBV6-3; d_gene: -; abundance: many; j_gene: TRBJ2-3; CDR3nt: TGTGCCAGCAGTTACGGCGGGGGCCGCACAGATACGCAGTATTTT; CDR3aa: CASSYGGGRTDTQYF
v_gene: TRBV7-9; d_gene: TRBD1; abundance: many; j_gene: TRBJ2-4; CDR3nt: TGTGCCAGCAGCTCGGACAGGCTATTTCAGTACTTC; CDR3aa: CASSSDRLFQYF
v_gene: TRBV29-1; d_gene: -; abundance: many; j_gene: TRBJ1-1; CDR3nt: TGCAGCGTTGCCCGTGGGACTGAAGCTTTCTTT; CDR3aa: CSVARGTEAFF
v_gene: TRBV7-2; d_gene: TRBD1; abundance: -; j_gene: TRBJ1-2; CDR3nt: TGTGCCAGCAGCTTCGACATCCCGGGACAGGGCGTAGGCTACACCTTC; CDR3aa: CASSFDIPGQGVGYTF
v_gene: TRBV12-5; d_gene: TRBD2; abundance: few; j_gene: TRBJ2-3; CDR3nt: TGTGCTAGTGGTTTGGGACTAGCGGGGGTCTACACAGATACGCAGTATTTT; CDR3aa: CASGLGLAGVYTDTQYF
v_gene: TRBV20-1; d_gene: TRBD2; abundance: -; j_gene: TRBJ2-1; CDR3nt: TGCAGTGCTGGCACGGGGGGCTCCTACAATGAGCAGTTCTTC; CDR3aa: CSAGTGGSYNEQFF
v_gene: TRBV5-1; d_gene: TRBD2; abundance: few; j_gene: TRBJ2-3; CDR3nt: TGCGCCAGCAGCGTAGCGGGGATCACAGATACGCAGTATTTT; CDR3aa: CASSVAGITDTQYF
v_gene: TRBV20-1; d_gene: TRBD1; abundance: few; j_gene: TRBJ1-5; CDR3nt: TGCAGTGCTCCAGGACAGGTGGATCAGCCCCAGCATTTT; CDR3aa: CSAPGQVDQPQHF
v_gene: TRBV15; d_gene: TRBD2; abundance: -; j_gene: TRBJ2-3; CDR3nt: TGTGCCACCAGCAGTAAGGGACTAGCATCAGATACGCAGTATTTT; CDR3aa: CATSSKGLASDTQYF
v_gene: TRBV28; d_gene: -; abundance: -; j_gene: TRBJ2-7; CDR3nt: TGTGCCAGCAGTATCAGGGGCCGGCCGGACTACGAGCAGTACTTC; CDR3aa: CASSIRGRPDYEQYF
v_gene: TRBV5-1; d_gene: -; abundance: few; j_gene: TRBJ2-6; CDR3nt: TGCGCCAGCAGCTTAGAGGGCCTAAGGATCTCTGGGGCCAACGTCCTGACTTTC; CDR3aa: CASSLEGLRISGANVLTF